The 11 T cell receptor beta chains listed next were all sequenced from one sample in a study of blood T cell repertoires in COVID-19. Only in-frame clones appear in the TCRdb table, and some are missing; sequencing was by immunoSEQ multiplex PCR. There are about 260,000 clones in the sample; about 90% occur only once, and 2.5% to 3% lies in the top ten. Input material: peripheral blood. The receptor source for this set is a person aged 18-29 years with COVID-19, enrolled during active disease.

This clone is a singleton in its sample. This chain uses TRBV9 with TRBJ2-2; 8 nucleotides match TRBD2. J was trimmed by 5 bases and V by 3 bases; bases with no gene match: 6. CDR3 length: 15 amino acids. Germline values: CDR1 SGDLS, CDR2 YYNGEE. CDR3 residues: CASSGGGLMTGELFF. CDR3 nucleotides: TGTGCCAGCAGCGGCGGGGGGTTGATGACCGGGGAGCTGTTTTTT.

The J gene is TRBJ2-5, the V gene TRBV7-9, with TRBD1 matching 7 bases. Germline assignment: CDR1 SEHNR and CDR2 FQNEAQ (reference sequence). V gave up 2 bases and J gave up 3 bases; unmatched junction bases: 3. This CDR3 is 14 amino acids long. CDR3 nucleotides: TGTGCCAGCAGCTTAAGGGACAGCGAAGAGACCCAGTACTTC. Translating gives CASSLRDSEETQYF.

The chain combines TRBV27 with TRBJ2-3; TRBD2 aligns across 8 bases. The CDR3 runs 15 residues. Trimming took 3 bases from V and 3 from J; bases not matched to a gene: 5. Germline loops: CDR1 MNHEY, CDR2 SMNVEV (reference sequence). CDR3 in DNA: TGTGCCAGCAGTTTCTTTGGACTAGCAACAGATACGCAGTATTTT. Its translation: CASSFFGLATDTQYF.

For this clone: The sample contains more than one DNA sequence encoding this CDR3. The rearrangement links TRBV12-3 or TRBV12-4 to TRBJ1-1; no reliable D call. The length of the CDR3 is 13 residues. Between the trimmed V and J ends, which lost 2 bases and 1 base, there was a span of 5 bases. For the CDR3, the DNA is TGTGCCAGCAGTTTATCGGGGAACACTGAAGCTTTCTTT. This gives the protein CASSLSGNTEAFF.

CDR3 DNA sequence: TGTGCCAGCAGCGTAGTCTTGCGGGAGGGATCCTACAATGAGCAGTTCTTC. The encoded protein is CASSVVLREGSYNEQFF. The V and J genes are TRBV9 and TRBJ2-1, with TRBD2 matching over 9 bases. Germline CDR1 is SGDLS and CDR2 is YYNGEE. V lost 0 bases to trimming and J lost 1 base; unmatched junction nucleotides: 5. There are 17 residues in the CDR3.

This clone has just one count. This chain links TRBV6-5 with TRBJ1-1; TRBD1 might be the D (6 bases). The V and J ends lost 6 bases and 4 bases respectively, with 12 bases between them. Germline lookup yields CDR1 MNHEY and CDR2 SVGAGI. CDR3 length equals 13 residues. This chain's CDR3 is CASRQGARTEAFF. The CDR3 bases are TGTGCCAGCAGACAGGGCGCACGCACTGAAGCTTTCTTT.

The chain joins TRBV6-6 to TRBJ2-1; 13 positions agree with TRBD2. Germline CDR1 and CDR2: MNHNY and SVGAGI (reference sequence). The CDR3 sequence is 14 residues long. V was clipped by 7 bases and J by 5 bases; unmatched bases: 2. The CDR3 reads CASKGTSGNNEQFF. DNA for the CDR3: TGTGCCAGCAAGGGGACTAGCGGGAACAATGAGCAGTTCTTC.

The chain recombines TRBV25-1 with TRBJ2-5, with 7 positions matching TRBD2. This CDR3 is built from 14 residues. CDR1 is MGHDK, CDR2 SYGVNS, per germline. V was pared by 3 bases and J by 9 bases, with 10 bases of the junction left unmatched. The CDR3 coding sequence is TGTGCCAGCAGTGATCTCTCGGTGGGGGGGTCCCAGTACTTC. Its protein product is CASSDLSVGGSQYF. Full variable domain (missing parts from reference TRBV25-1 and TRBJ2-5): EADIYQTPRYLVIGTGKKITLECSQTMGHDKMYWYQQDPGMELHLIHYSYGVNSTEKGDLSSESTVSRIRTEHFPLTLESARPSHTSQYLCASSDLSVGGSQYFGPGTRLLVL.

V and J are TRBV7-8 and TRBJ1-4, with D possibly matching TRBD1 (6 bases). This CDR3 region has 16 residues. V lost 5 bases and J 3 bases, leaving 16 bases between the germline ends. Germline CDR1 SGHVS, CDR2 FQNEAQ. CDR3 in DNA: TGTGCCAGCAGCCTCCGCTGGGGGCTGGCTAATGAAAAACTGTTTTTT. Residues: CASSLRWGLANEKLFF.

The chain couples TRBV28 to TRBJ1-3, with D unclear. V lost 3 bases and J 2 bases, leaving 5 bases between the germline ends. This CDR3 is built from 13 residues. CDR1 is MDHEN, CDR2 SYDVKM, per germline. Here the CDR3 DNA reads TGTGCCAGCAGTTTTGTAGCTGGAAACACCATATATTTT. Its protein is CASSFVAGNTIYF.

This clone was seen only a few times. One end of the junction varies from germline; a read error may be responsible. V gene TRBV6-2 or TRBV6-3 combines with J gene TRBJ2-3; a possible D gene is TRBD2 (6 bases). CDR3 length: 14 residues. Germline CDR1 reads MNHEY; CDR2 reads SVGEGT. CDR3: CASSAPAGTDTQYF. CDR3 sequence (DNA): TGTGCCAGCAGTGCGCCAGCGGGCACGGATACGCAGTATTTT.